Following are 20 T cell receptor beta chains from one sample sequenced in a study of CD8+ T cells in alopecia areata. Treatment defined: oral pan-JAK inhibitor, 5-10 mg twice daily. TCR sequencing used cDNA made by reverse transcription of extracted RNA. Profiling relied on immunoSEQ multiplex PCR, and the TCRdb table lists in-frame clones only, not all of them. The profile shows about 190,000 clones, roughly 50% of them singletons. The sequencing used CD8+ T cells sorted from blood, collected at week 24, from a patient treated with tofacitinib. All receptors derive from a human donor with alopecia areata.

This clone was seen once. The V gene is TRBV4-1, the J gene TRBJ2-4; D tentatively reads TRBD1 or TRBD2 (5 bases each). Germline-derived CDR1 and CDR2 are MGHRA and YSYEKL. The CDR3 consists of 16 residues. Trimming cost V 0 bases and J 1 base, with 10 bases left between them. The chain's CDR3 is CASSQDAGAAKNIQYF. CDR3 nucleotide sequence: TGCGCCAGCAGCCAAGATGCCGGGGCGGCCAAAAACATTCAGTACTTC.

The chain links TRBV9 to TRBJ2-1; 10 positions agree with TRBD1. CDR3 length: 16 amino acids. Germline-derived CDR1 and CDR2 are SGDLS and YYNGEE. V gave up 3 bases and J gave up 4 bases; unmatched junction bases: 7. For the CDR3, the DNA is TGTGCCAGCAGCGCCTCGGGACAGGGGTTTTACAATGAGCAGTTCTTC. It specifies CASSASGQGFYNEQFF. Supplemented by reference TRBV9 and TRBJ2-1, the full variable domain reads DSGVTQTPKHLITATGQRVTLRCSPRSGDLSVYWYQQSLDQGLQFLIQYYNGEERAKGNILERFSAQQFPDLHSELNLSSLELGDSALYFCASSASGQGFYNEQFFGPGTRLTVL.

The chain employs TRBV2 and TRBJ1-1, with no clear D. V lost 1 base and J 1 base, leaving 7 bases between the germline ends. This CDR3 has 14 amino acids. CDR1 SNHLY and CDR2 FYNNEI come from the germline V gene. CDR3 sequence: CASSEGSWNTEAFF. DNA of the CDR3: TGTGCCAGCAGTGAAGGATCGTGGAACACTGAAGCTTTCTTT. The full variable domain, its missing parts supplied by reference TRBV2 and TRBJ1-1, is EPEVTQTPSHQVTQMGQEVILRCVPISNHLYFYWYRQILGQKVEFLVSFYNNEISEKSEIFDDQFSVERPDGSNFTLKIRSTKLEDSAMYFCASSEGSWNTEAFFGQGTRLTVV.

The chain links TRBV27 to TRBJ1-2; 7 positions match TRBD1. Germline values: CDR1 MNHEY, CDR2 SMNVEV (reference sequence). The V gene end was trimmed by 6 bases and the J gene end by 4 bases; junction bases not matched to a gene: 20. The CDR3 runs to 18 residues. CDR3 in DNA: TGTGCCAGCAGCGAAACCGGGACAGCCTCCCGAAACCTCTATGGCTACACCTTC. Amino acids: CASSETGTASRNLYGYTF.

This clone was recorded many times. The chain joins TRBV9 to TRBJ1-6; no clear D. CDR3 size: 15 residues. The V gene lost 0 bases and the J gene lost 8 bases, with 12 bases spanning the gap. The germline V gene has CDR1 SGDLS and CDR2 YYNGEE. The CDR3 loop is CASSVVSSFHSPLHF. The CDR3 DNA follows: TGTGCCAGCAGCGTAGTGAGCTCATTTCATTCACCCCTCCACTTT. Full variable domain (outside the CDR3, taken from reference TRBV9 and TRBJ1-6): DSGVTQTPKHLITATGQRVTLRCSPRSGDLSVYWYQQSLDQGLQFLIQYYNGEERAKGNILERFSAQQFPDLHSELNLSSLELGDSALYFCASSVVSSFHSPLHFGNGTRLTVT.

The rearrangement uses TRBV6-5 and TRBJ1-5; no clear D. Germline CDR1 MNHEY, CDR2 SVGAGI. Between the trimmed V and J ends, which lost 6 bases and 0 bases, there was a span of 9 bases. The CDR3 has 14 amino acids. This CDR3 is CASRVLNSNQPQHF. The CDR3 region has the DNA TGTGCCAGCAGGGTTCTAAATAGCAATCAGCCCCAGCATTTT.

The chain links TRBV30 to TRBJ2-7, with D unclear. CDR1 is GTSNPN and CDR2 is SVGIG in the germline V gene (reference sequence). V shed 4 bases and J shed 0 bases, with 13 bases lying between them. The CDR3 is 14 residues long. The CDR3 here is CAWNGFSSSYEQYF. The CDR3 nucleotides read TGTGCCTGGAACGGTTTTTCCAGCTCCTACGAGCAGTACTTC.

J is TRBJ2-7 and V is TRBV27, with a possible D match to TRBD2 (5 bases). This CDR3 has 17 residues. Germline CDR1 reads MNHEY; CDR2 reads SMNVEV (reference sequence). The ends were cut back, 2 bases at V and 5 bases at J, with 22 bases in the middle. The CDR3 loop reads CASSLIARLIPGNEQYF. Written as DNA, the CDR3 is TGTGCCAGCAGTTTAATCGCCCGACTAATTCCGGGGAACGAGCAGTACTTC.

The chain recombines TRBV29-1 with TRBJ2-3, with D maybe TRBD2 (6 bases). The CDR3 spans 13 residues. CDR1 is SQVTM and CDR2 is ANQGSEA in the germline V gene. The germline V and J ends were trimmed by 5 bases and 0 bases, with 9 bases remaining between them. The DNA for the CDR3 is TGCAGCGTTTTTGGAGGGAGCACAGATACGCAGTATTTT. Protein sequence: CSVFGGSTDTQYF.

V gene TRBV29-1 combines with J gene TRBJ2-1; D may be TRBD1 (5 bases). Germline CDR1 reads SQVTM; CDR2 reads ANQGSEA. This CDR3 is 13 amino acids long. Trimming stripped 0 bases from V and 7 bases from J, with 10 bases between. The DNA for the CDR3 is TGCAGCGTTGAAGATGACAGTCAAAATGAGCAGTTCTTC. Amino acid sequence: CSVEDDSQNEQFF.

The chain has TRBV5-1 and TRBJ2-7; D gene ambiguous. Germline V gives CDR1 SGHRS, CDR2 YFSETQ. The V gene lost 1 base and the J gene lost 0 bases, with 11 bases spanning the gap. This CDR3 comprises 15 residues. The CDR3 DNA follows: TGCGCCAGCAGCTTGCTCCCGGACGGCTCCTACGAGCAGTACTTC. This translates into CASSLLPDGSYEQYF.

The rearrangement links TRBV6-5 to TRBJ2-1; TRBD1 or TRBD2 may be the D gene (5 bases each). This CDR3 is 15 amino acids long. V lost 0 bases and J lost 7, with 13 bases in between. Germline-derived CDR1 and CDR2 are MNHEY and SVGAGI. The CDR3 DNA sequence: TGTGCCAGCAGTTACTCGAATGGGGGTCAAAATGAGCAGTTCTTC. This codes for CASSYSNGGQNEQFF.

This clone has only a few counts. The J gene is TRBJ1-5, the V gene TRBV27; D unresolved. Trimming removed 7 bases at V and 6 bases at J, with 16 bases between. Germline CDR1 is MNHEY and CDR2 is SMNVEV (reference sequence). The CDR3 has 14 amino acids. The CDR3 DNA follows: TGTGCCAGCAAAGGACCCCAGGATCGTCAGCCCCAGCATTTT. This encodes CASKGPQDRQPQHF.

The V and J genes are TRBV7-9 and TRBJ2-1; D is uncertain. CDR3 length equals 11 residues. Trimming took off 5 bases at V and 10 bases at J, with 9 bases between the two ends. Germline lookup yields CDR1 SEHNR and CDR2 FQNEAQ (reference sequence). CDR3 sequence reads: CASSPGVEQFF. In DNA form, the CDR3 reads TGTGCCAGCAGCCCCGGCGTAGAGCAGTTCTTC.

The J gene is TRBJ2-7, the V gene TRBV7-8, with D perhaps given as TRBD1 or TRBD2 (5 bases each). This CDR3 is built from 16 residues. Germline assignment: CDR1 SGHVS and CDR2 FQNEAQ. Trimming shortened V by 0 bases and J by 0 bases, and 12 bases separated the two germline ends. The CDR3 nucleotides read TGTGCCAGCAGCTTAGCCGGGACGGTCAGCTCCTACGAGCAGTACTTC. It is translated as CASSLAGTVSSYEQYF.

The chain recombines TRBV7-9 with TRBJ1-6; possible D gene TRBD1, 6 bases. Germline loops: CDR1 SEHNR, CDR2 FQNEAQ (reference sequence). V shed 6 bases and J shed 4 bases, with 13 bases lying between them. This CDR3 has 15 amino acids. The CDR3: CASRPPGQYNSPLHF. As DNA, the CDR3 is TGTGCCAGCAGACCACCGGGACAATATAATTCACCCCTCCACTTT.

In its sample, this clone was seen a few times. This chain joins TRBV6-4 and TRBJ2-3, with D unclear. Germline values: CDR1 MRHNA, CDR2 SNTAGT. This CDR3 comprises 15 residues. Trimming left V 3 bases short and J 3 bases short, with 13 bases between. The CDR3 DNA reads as TGTGCCAGCAGTGATTCGGACCACGCTACAGATACGCAGTATTTT. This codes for CASSDSDHATDTQYF.

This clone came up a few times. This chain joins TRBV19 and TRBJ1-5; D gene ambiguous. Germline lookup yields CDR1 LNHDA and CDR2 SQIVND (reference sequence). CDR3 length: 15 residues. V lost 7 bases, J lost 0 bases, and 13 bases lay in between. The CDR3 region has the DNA TGTGCCAGTATCTCCCGCAGGAATAGCAATCAGCCCCAGCATTTT. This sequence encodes CASISRRNSNQPQHF.

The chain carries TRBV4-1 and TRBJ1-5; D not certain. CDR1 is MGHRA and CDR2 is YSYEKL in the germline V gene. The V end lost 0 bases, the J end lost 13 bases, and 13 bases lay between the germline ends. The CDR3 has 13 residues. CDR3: CASSQDLAFQQHF. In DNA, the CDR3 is TGCGCCAGCAGCCAAGATTTGGCGTTCCAGCAGCATTTT.

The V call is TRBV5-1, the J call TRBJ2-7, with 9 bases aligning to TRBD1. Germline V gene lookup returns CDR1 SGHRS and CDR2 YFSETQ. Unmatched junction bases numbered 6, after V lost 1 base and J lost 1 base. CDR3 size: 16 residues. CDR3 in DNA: TGCGCCAGCAGCTTGAGGGACAGGGAAGGGTCCTACGAGCAGTACTTC. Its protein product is CASSLRDREGSYEQYF. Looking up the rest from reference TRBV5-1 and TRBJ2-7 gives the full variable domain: KAGVTQTPRYLIKTRGQQVTLSCSPISGHRSVSWYQQTPGQGLQFLFEYFSETQRNKGNFPGRFSGRQFSNSRSEMNVSTLELGDSALYLCASSLRDREGSYEQYFGPGTRLTVT.